This T cell receptor beta chain was sequenced during a study of CD8 T cells in ankylosing spondylitis. Overall study results and limits: For ankylosing spondylitis blood, a TCR beta motif of roughly 8 highly homologous variants appeared characteristic. Reportedly, disease-linked clones are significantly enriched in ankylosing spondylitis patients' matched synovial fluid. Disease-linked clones were found to be CD8+ and relatively rare in peripheral blood.

On this clonotype itself: Antigen unknown.

This CDR3 comprises 12 residues. V lost 6 bases to trimming and J lost 5 bases, with 11 bases between them. Germline V gene sequence: CDR1 DFQATT, CDR2 SNEGSKA (reference sequence). Quantitative barcoded 5'-RACE was used to prepare TCR beta libraries. TCRdb independently ran MiXCR on the 5' RACE reads; one entry per CDR3 protein. The sample lists around 150,000 distinct CDR3 sequences; around 43% were seen once. The source of this sequence is a male donor with ankylosing spondylitis. The chain couples TRBV20-1 to TRBJ2-1; no clear D. Sequenced material: synovial fluid, either unsorted or a sorted T cell fraction (not recorded which). CDR3 nucleotide sequence: TGCAGTGCCCGATTCAGAGACAATGAGCAGTTCTTC. Protein: CSARFRDNEQFF.